This T cell receptor beta chain comes out of a study of T cell changes during pregnancy in multiple sclerosis. Produced via immunoSEQ multiplex PCR; TCRdb's table is partial and in-frame only. Of around 63,000 clones in the sample, 91% were seen once. V dropped 4 bases and J dropped 5; count of bases not matched to a gene: 4. Germline-derived CDR1 and CDR2 are SNHLY and FYNNEI. The CDR3 is made up of 16 amino acids. This chain uses TRBV2 with TRBJ1-6; 11 bases line up with TRBD1. The sample consisted of peripheral blood, taken in the third trimester of pregnancy. This TCR was recovered from a female donor in good health, enrolled as a control in a pregnancy study. CDR3 sequence: CASSVPGQGDNSPLHF. The CDR3 DNA reads as TGTGCCAGCAGTGTACCGGGACAGGGGGATAATTCACCCCTCCACTTT. Full variable domain (outside the CDR3, taken from reference TRBV2 and TRBJ1-6): EPEVTQTPSHQVTQMGQEVILRCVPISNHLYFYWYRQILGQKVEFLVSFYNNEISEKSEIFDDQFSVERPDGSNFTLKIRSTKLEDSAMYFCASSVPGQGDNSPLHFGNGTRLTVT.